Listed below are T cell receptor beta chains from one sample, sequenced in a study of T-cell reconstitution after alpha-beta-depleted transplantation in children. Each CDR3 protein is one row after TCRdb ran MiXCR on the PCR reads. The top ten clones hold 2.6% of a sample with approximately 230,000 distinct CDR3 sequences, about 26% of them seen once. The sample here was PBMCs, taken before TCRalphabeta/CD19-depleted stem cell transplant. The receptors derive from a girl aged 2 to 10 with Fanconi anemia, due to receive a stem cell transplant. Both conserved end residues are part of each CDR3. D genes are given only for firm matches. Where a row states a size, it is once, few, many or the class of an expanded clone; other rows omit it.

CDR3 DNA,CDR3 protein,clone size,V gene,J gene,D gene
TGTGCCAGCAGTTTAGGTCTACCTGCTGAGACCCAGTACTTC,CASSLGLPAETQYF,-,TRBV12-3/TRBV12-4,TRBJ2-5,-
TGCAGCGTTGCGGCAGGGGGCAATGAGCAGTTCTTC,CSVAAGGNEQFF,many,TRBV29-1,TRBJ2-1,TRBD1
TGCAGTGCTAGTGAGGACAGATACAATGAGCAGTTCTTC,CSASEDRYNEQFF,few,TRBV20-1,TRBJ2-1,-
TGTGCCAGCAGCTTAGCACATCTCCGCACAGATACGCAGTATTTT,CASSLAHLRTDTQYF,many,TRBV7-2,TRBJ2-3,-
TGCGCCAGCAGCTTGGTTGGTAGCGGCAATGAGCAGTTCTTC,CASSLVGSGNEQFF,few,TRBV5-1,TRBJ2-1,-
TGTGCCAGCAGTGAAGAAAGGGGAGACTCCTACAATGAGCAGTTCTTC,CASSEERGDSYNEQFF,-,TRBV2,TRBJ2-1,-
TGCAGTGCTAGAGTAGAGATATCCTACGAGCAGTACTTC,CSARVEISYEQYF,few,TRBV20-1,TRBJ2-7,-
TGTGCCAGCAGGCCAACAGGGGGGGACTACAATGAGCAGTTCTTC,CASRPTGGDYNEQFF,-,TRBV11-1,TRBJ2-1,-
TGCAGCGTGGCGCAGGACAGGGAACATAATTCACCCCTCCACTTT,CSVAQDREHNSPLHF,many,TRBV29-1,TRBJ1-6,TRBD1
TGCAGTGCCCGTAATATATCGCAGTATTTT,CSARNISQYF,few,TRBV20-1,TRBJ2-3,-
TGCGCCAGCAGCCCCGGACTAGCCCCAGAGACCCAGTACTTC,CASSPGLAPETQYF,few,TRBV5-1,TRBJ2-5,TRBD2
TGTGCCAGCAGACGGACTAGCGGGAGGTTGGGCAATGAGCAGTTCTTC,CASRRTSGRLGNEQFF,many,TRBV12-3/TRBV12-4,TRBJ2-1,TRBD2
TGCAGCGTTGGTCCCAGCTATGGCTACACCTTC,CSVGPSYGYTF,many,TRBV29-1,TRBJ1-2,-
TGTGCCAGCAGTGAAACTAGCGGGAGTAGGGAGCAGTACTTC,CASSETSGSREQYF,-,TRBV6-1,TRBJ2-7,TRBD2
TGCAGCGCACCCAGTACAGCGGGGGACACAGATACGCAGTATTTT,CSAPSTAGDTDTQYF,many,TRBV20-1,TRBJ2-3,TRBD2
TGTGCCAGCAGCAAACGGTACAGGGGGGTGCCCCAGCATTTT,CASSKRYRGVPQHF,-,TRBV21-1,TRBJ1-5,-
TGTGCCAGCAGTTACCAATGGCTAGCGGAACCCACAGATACGCAGTATTTT,CASSYQWLAEPTDTQYF,few,TRBV6-5,TRBJ2-3,TRBD2
TGCAGCGTTGAGCTGGCAGGGAGGGGGAATGAAAAACTGTTTTTT,CSVELAGRGNEKLFF,-,TRBV29-1,TRBJ1-4,-
TGCAGTGCTAGAGATAGGGGACAGGGGAGCTCCTATAATTCACCCCTCCACTTT,CSARDRGQGSSYNSPLHF,many,TRBV20-1,TRBJ1-6,TRBD1
TGCGCCAGCAGCCGTACGGGAGGCGCAGATACGCAGTATTTT,CASSRTGGADTQYF,few,TRBV4-1,TRBJ2-3,TRBD2
TGCAGTGTGGGAAAGAGACAGGGAAGGACTGAAGCTTTCTTT,CSVGKRQGRTEAFF,-,TRBV20-1,TRBJ1-1,TRBD1
TGTGCCAGCAGTTACTCGACCAGCCCATCCGAAGCTTTCTTT,CASSYSTSPSEAFF,-,TRBV6-5,TRBJ1-1,-
TGCAGCGTTGCAGGTGACAGGGGGCAATGGGGCGAGCAGTACTTC,CSVAGDRGQWGEQYF,many,TRBV29-1,TRBJ2-7,TRBD1
TGCAGTGCTAGATTCGGACTAGCAGACTTATACGAGCAGTACTTC,CSARFGLADLYEQYF,-,TRBV20-1,TRBJ2-7,TRBD2
TGTGCCAGCAGCCCAACAGGTACCTACGAGCAGTACTTC,CASSPTGTYEQYF,many,TRBV7-2,TRBJ2-7,-
TGTGCCAGCAGCTTAACGGCCAGCGGGGGGTCGTACAATGAGCAGTTCTTC,CASSLTASGGSYNEQFF,few,TRBV7-3,TRBJ2-1,TRBD2
TGTGCCAGCATTGGGACCGGGGAGCTGTTTTTT,CASIGTGELFF,many,TRBV6-6,TRBJ2-2,-
TGTGCCAGCAGCTTAGTGCCGACTAGCTCTCTCCCCTACGAGCAGTACTTC,CASSLVPTSSLPYEQYF,few,TRBV7-8,TRBJ2-7,TRBD2
TGCAGTGCTCGACAGGGGGAGAATAGTGAAAAACTGTTTTTT,CSARQGENSEKLFF,-,TRBV20-1,TRBJ1-4,TRBD1
TGTGCCAGCAGCAACTCCCCGGGGGGGCCTGAATACAATGAGCAGTTCTTC,CASSNSPGGPEYNEQFF,-,TRBV6-5,TRBJ2-1,TRBD2
TGCAGCGCGTGGACTAGCGGGAGGAGGGCAGAGACCCAGTACTTC,CSAWTSGRRAETQYF,many,TRBV29-1,TRBJ2-5,TRBD2
TGCAGTGCGATTTACAGGGAGGAGGTGTTTTTT,CSAIYREEVFF,few,TRBV20-1,TRBJ1-4,-
TGTGCCAGCAAACTGAGCCCTGGGAAAGAGACCCAGTACTTC,CASKLSPGKETQYF,-,TRBV12-3/TRBV12-4,TRBJ2-5,-
TGCAGTGCTAACTTCGGGACTAGCAGCAATGAGCAGTTCTTC,CSANFGTSSNEQFF,-,TRBV20-1,TRBJ2-1,TRBD2
TGTGCCAGCAGCTTTTATAAGGGGACAGTAACTAACTATGGCTACACCTTC,CASSFYKGTVTNYGYTF,few,TRBV7-2,TRBJ1-2,TRBD1
TGTGCCAGCAGCCAAGGGAGGGGCGCCCAGGGGGGCAATCAGCCCCAGCATTTT,CASSQGRGAQGGNQPQHF,few,TRBV4-2,TRBJ1-5,TRBD1
TGTGCCAGCAGCCCACTAGCGTACACAGATACGCAGTATTTT,CASSPLAYTDTQYF,-,TRBV7-2,TRBJ2-3,TRBD2
TGTGCCAGCAAGCTAGCCTTTTTCTACGAGCAGTACTTC,CASKLAFFYEQYF,many,TRBV28,TRBJ2-7,-
TGTGCCAGCAGCCGAGGGGGCGATGAGCAGTTCTTC,CASSRGGDEQFF,many,TRBV13,TRBJ2-1,TRBD1
TGTGCCAGCAGTTTAGTCTTTGGGGGGGGCCCAGAGACCCAGTACTTC,CASSLVFGGGPETQYF,-,TRBV28,TRBJ2-5,-
TGTGCCAGCAGACAACGGGACAGGCCCTACGAGCAGTACTTC,CASRQRDRPYEQYF,many,TRBV6-5,TRBJ2-7,TRBD1
TGTGCCAGCAGCTTTCTAAGGAGCTCCTACGAGCAGTACTTC,CASSFLRSSYEQYF,-,TRBV7-2,TRBJ2-7,-
TGTGCCAGCAGCTTAGACTTGTGGATGGAGACCCAGTACTTC,CASSLDLWMETQYF,-,TRBV7-2,TRBJ2-5,-